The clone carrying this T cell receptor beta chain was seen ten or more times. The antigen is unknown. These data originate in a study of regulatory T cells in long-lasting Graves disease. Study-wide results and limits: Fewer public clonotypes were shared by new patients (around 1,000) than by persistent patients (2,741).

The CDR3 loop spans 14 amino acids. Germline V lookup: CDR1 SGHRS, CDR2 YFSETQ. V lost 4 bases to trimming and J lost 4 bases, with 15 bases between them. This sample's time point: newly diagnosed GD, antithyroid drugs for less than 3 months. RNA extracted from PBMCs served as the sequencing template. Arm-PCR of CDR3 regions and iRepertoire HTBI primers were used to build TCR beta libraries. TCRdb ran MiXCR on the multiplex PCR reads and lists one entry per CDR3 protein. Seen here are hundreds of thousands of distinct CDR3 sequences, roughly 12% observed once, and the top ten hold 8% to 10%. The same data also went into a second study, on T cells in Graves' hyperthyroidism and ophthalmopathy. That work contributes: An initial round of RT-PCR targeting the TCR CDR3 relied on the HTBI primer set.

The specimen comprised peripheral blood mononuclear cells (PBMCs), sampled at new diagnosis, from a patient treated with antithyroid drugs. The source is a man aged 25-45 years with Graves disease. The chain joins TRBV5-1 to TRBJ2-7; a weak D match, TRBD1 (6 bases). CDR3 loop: CASSLPGGRYEQYF. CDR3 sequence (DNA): TGCGCCAGCAGCCTACCTGGGGGCCGTTACGAGCAGTACTTC.